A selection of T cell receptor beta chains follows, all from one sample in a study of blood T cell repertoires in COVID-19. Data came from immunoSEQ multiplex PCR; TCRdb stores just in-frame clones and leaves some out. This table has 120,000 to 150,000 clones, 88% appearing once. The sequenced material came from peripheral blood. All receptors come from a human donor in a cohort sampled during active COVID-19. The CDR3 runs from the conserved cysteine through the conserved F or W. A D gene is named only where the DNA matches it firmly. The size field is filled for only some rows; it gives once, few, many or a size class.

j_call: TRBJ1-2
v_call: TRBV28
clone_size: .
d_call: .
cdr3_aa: CASRMRGGMGYTF
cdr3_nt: TGTGCCAGCAGGATGAGGGGGGGTATGGGCTACACCTTC

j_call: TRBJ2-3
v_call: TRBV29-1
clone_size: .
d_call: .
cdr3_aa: CSVVARFSTDTQYF
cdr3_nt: TGCAGCGTTGTGGCGCGGTTCAGCACAGATACGCAGTATTTT

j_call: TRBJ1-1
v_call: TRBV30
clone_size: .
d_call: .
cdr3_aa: CAWSVLGGTEAFF
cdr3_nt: TGTGCCTGGAGTGTATTGGGGGGTACTGAAGCTTTCTTT

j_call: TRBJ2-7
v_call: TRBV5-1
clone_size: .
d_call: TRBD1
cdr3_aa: CASSVGTGTYEQYF
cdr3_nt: TGCGCCAGCAGTGTCGGGACAGGGACCTACGAGCAGTACTTC

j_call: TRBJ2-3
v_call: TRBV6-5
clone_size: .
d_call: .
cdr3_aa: CASSLVGLGTDTQYF
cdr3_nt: TGTGCCAGCAGTTTGGTGGGGCTCGGCACAGATACGCAGTATTTT

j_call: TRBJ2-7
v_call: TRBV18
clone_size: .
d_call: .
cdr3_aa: CASSSAVRRFYEQYF
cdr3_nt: TGTGCCAGCTCATCGGCGGTGAGGAGGTTCTACGAGCAGTACTTC

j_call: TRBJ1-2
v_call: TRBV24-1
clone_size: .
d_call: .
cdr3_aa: CATSGRVGGGYTF
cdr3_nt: TGTGCCACCAGTGGCCGGGTAGGCGGGGGCTACACCTTC

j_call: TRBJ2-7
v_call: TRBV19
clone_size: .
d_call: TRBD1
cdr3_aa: CASSIRIHGRGRVYEQYF
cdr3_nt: TGTGCCAGTAGTATAAGGATCCACGGCAGGGGGCGCGTCTACGAGCAGTACTTC

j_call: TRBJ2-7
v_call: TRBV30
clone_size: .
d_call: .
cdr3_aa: CAWSVTGYEQYF
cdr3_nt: TGTGCCTGGAGTGTTACGGGCTACGAGCAGTACTTC

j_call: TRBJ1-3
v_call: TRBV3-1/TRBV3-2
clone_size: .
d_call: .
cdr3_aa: CASRGADTIYF
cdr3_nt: TGTGCCAGCAGGGGGGCGGACACCATATATTTT

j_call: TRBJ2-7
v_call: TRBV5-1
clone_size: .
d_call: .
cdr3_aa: CASSWSSGSYEQYF
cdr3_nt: TGCGCCAGCAGCTGGTCGTCAGGGTCCTACGAGCAGTACTTC

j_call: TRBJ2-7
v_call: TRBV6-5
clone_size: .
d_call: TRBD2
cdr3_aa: CASRSGRKEQYF
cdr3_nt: TGTGCCAGCAGGAGCGGGAGGAAGGAGCAGTACTTC

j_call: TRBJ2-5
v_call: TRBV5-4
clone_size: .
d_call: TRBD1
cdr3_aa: CASSSAGQGSRETQYF
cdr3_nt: TGTGCCAGCAGCTCGGCCGGACAGGGCTCCCGGGAGACCCAGTACTTC

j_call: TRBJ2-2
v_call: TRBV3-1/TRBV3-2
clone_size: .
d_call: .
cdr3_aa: CASSQAPGGTANTGELFF
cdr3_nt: TGTGCCAGCAGCCAAGCTCCGGGCGGGACTGCAAACACCGGGGAGCTGTTTTTT

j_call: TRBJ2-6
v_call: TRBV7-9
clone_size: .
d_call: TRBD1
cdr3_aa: CASSSDRGLSGANVLTF
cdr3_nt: TGTGCCAGCAGCTCGGACAGGGGGCTCTCTGGGGCCAACGTCCTGACTTTC

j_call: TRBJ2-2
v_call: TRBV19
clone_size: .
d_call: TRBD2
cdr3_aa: CASSRPLLLAGVNTGELFF
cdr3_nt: TGTGCCAGTAGCCGCCCCCTCCTACTAGCGGGGGTGAACACCGGGGAGCTGTTTTTT

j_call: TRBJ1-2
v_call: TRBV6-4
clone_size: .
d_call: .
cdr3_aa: CASSSSPGVAGYTF
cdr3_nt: TGTGCCAGCAGTTCATCTCCAGGGGTCGCTGGCTACACCTTC

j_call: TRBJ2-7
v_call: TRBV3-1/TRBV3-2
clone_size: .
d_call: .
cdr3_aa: CASSQDLYEQYF
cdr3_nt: TGTGCCAGCAGCCAAGATCTATACGAGCAGTACTTC

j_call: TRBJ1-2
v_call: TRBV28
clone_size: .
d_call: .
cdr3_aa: CASSSVNSPRGYTF
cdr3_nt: TGTGCCAGCAGTTCGGTAAATTCTCCACGGGGCTACACCTTC

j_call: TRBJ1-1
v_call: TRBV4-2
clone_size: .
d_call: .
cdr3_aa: CASSQRVGHSEAFF
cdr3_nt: TGTGCCAGCAGCCAAAGAGTCGGTCACAGCGAAGCTTTCTTT

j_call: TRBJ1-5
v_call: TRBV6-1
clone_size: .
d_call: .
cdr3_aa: CASSEGQRNQPQHF
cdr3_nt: TGTGCCAGCAGTGAAGGACAGCGCAATCAGCCCCAGCATTTT

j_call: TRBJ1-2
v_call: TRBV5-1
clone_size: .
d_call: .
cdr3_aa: CASSSGRSMSDYTF
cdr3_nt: TGCGCCAGCAGCTCCGGTCGTTCTATGAGCGACTACACCTTC

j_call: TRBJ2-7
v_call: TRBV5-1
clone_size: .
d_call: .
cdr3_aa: CASSRGQNSYEQYF
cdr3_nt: TGCGCCAGCAGCCGCGGACAGAACTCCTACGAGCAGTACTTC

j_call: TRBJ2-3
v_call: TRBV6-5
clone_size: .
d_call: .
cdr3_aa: CASSPRGGRTDTQYF
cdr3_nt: TGTGCCAGCAGTCCTAGGGGGGGGAGGACAGATACGCAGTATTTT

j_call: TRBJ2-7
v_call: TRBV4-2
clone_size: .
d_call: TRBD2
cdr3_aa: CASSQDGAGQVDSYEQYF
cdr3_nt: TGTGCCAGCAGCCAAGATGGAGCGGGGCAGGTCGACTCCTACGAGCAGTACTTC

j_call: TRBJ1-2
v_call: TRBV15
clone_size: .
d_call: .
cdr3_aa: CATSRGGLYGYTF
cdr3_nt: TGTGCCACCAGCAGGGGGGGTCTTTATGGCTACACCTTC

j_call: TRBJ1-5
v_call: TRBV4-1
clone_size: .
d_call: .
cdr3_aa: CASSQVPGIGLNQPQHF
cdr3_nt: TGCGCCAGCAGCCAAGTCCCGGGGATCGGACTGAATCAGCCCCAGCATTTT

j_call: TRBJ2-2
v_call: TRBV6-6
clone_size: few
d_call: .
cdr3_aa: CASSPRTADTGELFF
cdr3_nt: TGTGCCAGCAGTCCCCGGACAGCCGACACCGGGGAGCTGTTTTTT

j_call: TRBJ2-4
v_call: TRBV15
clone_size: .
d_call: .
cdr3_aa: CATSAAGQIIAKNIQYF
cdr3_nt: TGTGCCACCAGCGCTGCCGGACAGATAATAGCCAAAAACATTCAGTACTTC

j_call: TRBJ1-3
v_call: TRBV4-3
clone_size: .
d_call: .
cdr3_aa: CASSQDGGGGPSGNTIYF
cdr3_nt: TGCGCCAGCAGCCAAGATGGGGGCGGGGGGCCTTCTGGAAACACCATATATTTT

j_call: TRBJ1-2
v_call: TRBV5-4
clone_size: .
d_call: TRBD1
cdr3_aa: CASSHMDRGNYGYTF
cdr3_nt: TGTGCCAGCAGCCATATGGACAGGGGTAACTATGGCTACACCTTC

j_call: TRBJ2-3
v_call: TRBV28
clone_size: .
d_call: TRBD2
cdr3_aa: CASSLPHRRERIDTQYF
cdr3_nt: TGTGCCAGCAGTCTTCCCCATCGGCGGGAGAGAATAGATACGCAGTATTTT

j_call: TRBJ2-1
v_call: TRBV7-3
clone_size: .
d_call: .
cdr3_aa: CASSLNHRSNNEQFF
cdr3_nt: TGTGCCAGCAGCTTAAACCACCGAAGCAACAATGAGCAGTTCTTC